Sequencing of this TCR beta chain was carried out in a study of T cells after yellow fever vaccination. Study-level results: Compared with primary, the secondary response was weaker and peaked at day 5, not 15. Most clones from primary vaccination resurfaced after the booster (about 95% CD4, approximately 88% CD8).

This clonotype has a handful of counts. No antigen is known for it. The V and J ends lost 3 bases and 1 base, in that order; junction bases with no gene match: 6. The length of the CDR3 is 17 residues. Germline CDR1 is DFQATT and CDR2 is SNEGSKA (reference sequence). TCRdb redid the calling of the 5' RACE reads with MiXCR, one entry per CDR3 protein. The data contain a few hundred thousand distinct CDR3 sequences, 15% to 20% of them seen just once; the ten biggest clones take up roughly an eighth. The source material was PBMCs, sampled 15 days after the yellow fever booster vaccination. The sequence came from a man aged 30 to 45 who received the YFV17D yellow fever vaccine. This chain joins TRBV20-1 and TRBJ2-1; 13 bases agree with TRBD2. CDR3 residues: CSASTSGRASSYNEQFF. CDR3 bases: TGCAGTGCTAGTACTAGCGGGAGGGCCTCGTCCTACAATGAGCAGTTCTTC.